A single sample gave rise to the 25 T cell receptor beta chains below, sequenced in a study of sequential checkpoint blockade in melanoma. Treatment in this sample: randomized to nivolumab then ipilimumab (arm A) or the reverse (arm B). Using immunoSEQ multiplex PCR, the repertoire was profiled, and TCRdb retains in-frame clones only, with some absent. The table has 20,000 or so clones, about 80% seen once; the top ten hold 35% to 40%. Sequences were derived from CD8+ T cells sorted from blood (inferred from file names), sampled from a patient given nivolumab and ipilimumab in sequence. These receptors were taken from a human donor with melanoma.

J is TRBJ1-1 and V is TRBV2, with D possibly matching TRBD1 (6 bases). The CDR3 sequence is 17 residues long. Trimming stripped 6 bases from V and 1 base from J, with 21 bases between. Germline values: CDR1 SNHLY, CDR2 FYNNEI. CDR3 coding DNA: TGTGCCAGCAGGGATCACGGGACACTAGGCCCGAACACTGAAGCTTTCTTT. As protein: CASRDHGTLGPNTEAFF.

The V gene is TRBV9, the J gene TRBJ2-7; D might be TRBD1 (6 bases). In germline, CDR1 is SGDLS, CDR2 YYNGEE. The CDR3 is 14 residues long. V was cut by 4 bases and J by 4 bases, with 15 bases left in between. This CDR3 is CASSLGGDRYEQYF. The CDR3 DNA follows: TGTGCCAGCAGCTTGGGTGGAGACAGGTACGAGCAGTACTTC.

The genes are TRBV27 and TRBJ2-7; 7 bases match TRBD1. The germline V gene has CDR1 MNHEY and CDR2 SMNVEV (reference sequence). This CDR3 region has 13 residues. V shed 3 bases and J 3 bases; nucleotides not matched to a gene: 2. The CDR3 loop reads CASSLGTVYEQYF. The CDR3 DNA follows: TGTGCCAGCAGTTTGGGGACAGTCTACGAGCAGTACTTC.

The genes are TRBV27 and TRBJ1-2; 10 nucleotides align to TRBD1. The CDR3 loop spans 15 amino acids. Losses at the gene ends were 6 bases for V and 6 bases for J; bases not matched to a gene: 10. Germline assignment: CDR1 MNHEY and CDR2 SMNVEV (reference sequence). The chain's CDR3 is CASSIAGTGANGYTF. The CDR3 coding sequence is TGTGCCAGCAGCATTGCCGGGACAGGGGCGAATGGCTACACCTTC.

The V gene is TRBV5-4, the J gene TRBJ2-5, with 8 positions matching TRBD2. TRBJ2-7 explains the end of the DNA better; the J call may be wrong. The germline gives CDR1 SGHNT, CDR2 YYREEE (reference sequence). The CDR3 sequence is 13 residues long. This CDR3 reads CASSRGLDHEQYF. As DNA, the CDR3 is TGTGCCAGCAGCCGGGGACTAGACCACGAGCAGTACTTC.

The genes are TRBV7-9 and TRBJ2-7; 8 nucleotides agree with TRBD1. With 2 bases clipped from V and 4 bases from J, the junction kept 4 bases outside the gene matches. The CDR3 extends over 14 amino acids. CDR1 and CDR2 from the germline V gene are SEHNR and FQNEAQ (reference sequence). Written as DNA, the CDR3 is TGTGCCAGCAGCTTACCAGGGGGCTGGTACGAGCAGTACTTC. It yields the protein CASSLPGGWYEQYF.

The J gene is TRBJ1-1, the V gene TRBV25-1, with TRBD1 as a possible D gene (6 bases). This CDR3 has 15 residues. V gave up 3 bases and J gave up 1 base, with 12 bases separating them. Germline lookup yields CDR1 MGHDK and CDR2 SYGVNS. CDR3 loop: CASSERGHWNTEAFF. The CDR3 bases are TGTGCCAGCAGTGAGAGGGGACACTGGAACACTGAAGCTTTCTTT.

V gene TRBV18 combines with J gene TRBJ2-7, with 8 bases fitting TRBD1. CDR3 length: 14 residues. Per the germline V gene, CDR1 is KGHSH and CDR2 is LQKENI. V was pared by 3 bases and J by 5 bases, with 6 bases of the junction left unmatched. The CDR3 sequence is CASSPTGGVDEQYF. In DNA form, the CDR3 reads TGTGCCAGCTCACCTACAGGGGGTGTCGACGAGCAGTACTTC. Full variable domain (missing parts from reference TRBV18 and TRBJ2-7): NAGVMQNPRHLVRRRGQEARLRCSPMKGHSHVYWYRQLPEEGLKFMVYLQKENIIDESGMPKERFSAEFPKEGPSILRIQQVVRGDSAAYFCASSPTGGVDEQYFGPGTRLTVT.

The V and J genes are TRBV27 and TRBJ1-1; D gene unclear. This CDR3 contains 14 residues. Per the germline V gene, CDR1 is MNHEY and CDR2 is SMNVEV (reference sequence). V was clipped by 2 bases and J by 3 bases, with 10 bases between them. The CDR3 spells CASSLAYSYTEAFF. As DNA, the CDR3 is TGTGCCAGCAGTTTAGCGTACAGCTACACTGAAGCTTTCTTT.

The chain carries TRBV4-2 and TRBJ1-1; 7 nucleotides match TRBD1. CDR3 length: 14 residues. With V trimmed by 4 bases and J by 0 bases, 2 bases remained unmatched. Germline CDR1 LGHNA, CDR2 YNFKEQ. This chain's CDR3 is CASSPGTVNTEAFF. CDR3 nucleotide sequence: TGTGCCAGCAGCCCCGGGACAGTGAACACTGAAGCTTTCTTT.

The chain combines TRBV28 with TRBJ2-7; the D gene is possibly TRBD1 (6 bases). CDR1 MDHEN and CDR2 SYDVKM come from the germline V gene. V shed 6 bases and J shed 2 bases, with 14 bases lying between them. This CDR3 region has 14 residues. For the CDR3, the DNA is TGTGCCAGCAGCTTGTACAGGGTCCCCTACGAGCAGTACTTC. This codes for CASSLYRVPYEQYF.

The chain links TRBV15 to TRBJ1-3, with TRBD1 as a possible D gene (5 bases). Germline V lookup: CDR1 LNHNV, CDR2 YYDKDF (reference sequence). The V end was cut by 5 bases, the J end by 2 bases, with 16 bases between. The CDR3 covers 16 residues. CDR3 amino acids: CATSLRVGGAGNTIYF. In nucleotides, the CDR3 is TGTGCCACCAGCCTAAGGGTCGGGGGTGCTGGAAACACCATATATTTT.

Comment on this clone: Other DNA sequences from this sample encode an identical CDR3 as well. The chain joins TRBV5-1 to TRBJ1-5; D gene unclear. The CDR3 is made up of 15 amino acids. The V gene lost 0 bases and the J gene lost 5 bases, with 12 bases spanning the gap. The germline CDR1 and CDR2 sequences are SGHRS and YFSETQ. CDR3 protein: CASSLAGTEYQPQHF. The DNA for the CDR3 is TGCGCCAGCAGCTTGGCGGGAACAGAGTATCAGCCCCAGCATTTT.

This clone appeared a few times. The CDR3, as DNA: TGTGCCAGCAGCCTCAGGGGGAGGCCTGATGAAAAACTGTTTTTT. This sequence encodes CASSLRGRPDEKLFF. The V gene is TRBV7-8, the J gene TRBJ1-4; 7 nucleotides agree with TRBD1. Germline-derived CDR1 and CDR2 are SGHVS and FQNEAQ. Trimming took 5 bases from V and 6 from J; bases not matched to a gene: 9. CDR3 size: 15 residues.

The chain uses TRBV28 and TRBJ1-1; D gene unclear. Trimming shortened V by 2 bases and J by 4 bases, and 5 bases separated the two germline ends. This CDR3 has 12 residues. Germline CDR1 is MDHEN and CDR2 is SYDVKM. The CDR3: CASSLGSTEAFF. In DNA, the CDR3 is TGTGCCAGCAGTTTAGGGAGCACTGAAGCTTTCTTT.

The chain carries TRBV28 and TRBJ1-6, with 9 bases identical to TRBD1. V gave up 5 bases and J gave up 6 bases; unmatched junction bases: 8. The CDR3 runs to 16 residues. Germline lookup yields CDR1 MDHEN and CDR2 SYDVKM. The CDR3 region is CASSPRDRVPNSPLHF. The CDR3 DNA is TGTGCCAGCAGTCCACGGGACAGGGTCCCTAATTCACCCCTCCACTTT.

V is TRBV7-2 and J is TRBJ1-1, with unresolved D. The CDR3 runs to 13 residues. Trimming stripped 2 bases from V and 1 base from J, with 5 bases between. Germline V gene data show CDR1 as SGHTA and CDR2 as FQGNSA. The CDR3, as DNA: TGTGCCAGCAGCTTAAGAGGGAACACTGAAGCTTTCTTT. As protein: CASSLRGNTEAFF.

The chain employs TRBV4-1 and TRBJ2-1; perhaps TRBD1 as D (5 bases). CDR3 length equals 15 residues. The germline CDR1 and CDR2 sequences are MGHRA and YSYEKL. The V and J ends lost 0 bases and 5 bases respectively, with 11 bases between them. For the CDR3, the DNA is TGCGCCAGCAGCCAAGATCCTCAGGGAAACAATGAGCAGTTCTTC. It codes for CASSQDPQGNNEQFF.

The CDR3 is CASSLSGFNQPQHF. CDR3 nucleotide sequence: TGTGCCAGCAGCTTGTCAGGCTTCAATCAGCCCCAGCATTTT. The V call is TRBV5-6, the J call TRBJ1-5, with D hard to call. The V end was cut by 1 base, the J end by 3 bases, with 8 bases between. CDR3 length: 14 residues. CDR1 and CDR2 from the germline V gene are SGHDT and YYEEEE.

This chain uses TRBV7-9 with TRBJ1-1; a weak D match, TRBD1 (6 bases). Germline V gene lookup returns CDR1 SEHNR and CDR2 FQNEAQ (reference sequence). V dropped 6 bases and J dropped 5 bases, with 16 bases sitting between them. The CDR3 runs 14 residues. Here the CDR3 reads CASRKQGMRTEAFF. The CDR3 DNA reads as TGTGCCAGCAGGAAACAGGGTATGAGGACTGAAGCTTTCTTT.

The chain employs TRBV11-2 and TRBJ2-7; 8 positions agree with TRBD1. V shed 3 bases, J shed 4 bases, and the junction held 8 bases outside the gene matches. Germline V gives CDR1 SGHAT, CDR2 FQNNGV. CDR3 length: 15 residues. The CDR3 loop is CASSFSGGSSYEQYF. The CDR3, as DNA: TGTGCCAGCAGCTTCTCAGGGGGCTCGTCGTACGAGCAGTACTTC.

In its sample, this clone was seen once. The V call is TRBV27, the J call TRBJ1-3; possibly TRBD1 for D (5 bases). This CDR3 is built from 15 residues. Germline-derived CDR1 and CDR2 are MNHEY and SMNVEV (reference sequence). Trimming pared 5 bases from V and 1 base from J, leaving 12 bases between. This chain's CDR3 is CASSAGRGSGNTIYF. DNA of the CDR3: TGTGCCAGCAGTGCAGGGAGGGGTTCTGGAAACACCATATATTTT.

The chain carries TRBV28 and TRBJ2-7, with 9 bases identical to TRBD1. The CDR3 is made up of 15 amino acids. Germline CDR1 reads MDHEN; CDR2 reads SYDVKM. Unmatched junction bases numbered 6, after V lost 6 bases and J lost 0 bases. The CDR3 sequence: CASSPGTGFSYEQYF. The CDR3, as DNA: TGTGCCAGCAGCCCCGGGACAGGGTTCTCCTACGAGCAGTACTTC.

The chain combines TRBV6-4 with TRBJ1-5; 7 bases match TRBD1. This CDR3 comprises 15 residues. Germline trimming cut 5 bases from V and 3 bases from J; bases unmatched to any gene: 7. The germline gives CDR1 MRHNA, CDR2 SNTAGT. For the CDR3, the DNA is TGTGCCAGCAGTCCCCCCGGGACAGACAATCAGCCCCAGCATTTT. This gives the protein CASSPPGTDNQPQHF.

V is TRBV14 and J is TRBJ2-6; no clear D gene. The germline V gene has CDR1 SGHDN and CDR2 FVKESK. This CDR3 is built from 15 residues. Trimming removed 3 bases from V and 1 base from J, with 7 bases in between. This CDR3 is CASSHLPSGANVLTF. The CDR3 coding sequence is TGTGCCAGCAGCCACCTTCCGTCTGGGGCCAACGTCCTGACTTTC.